Listed here are 5 T cell receptor beta chains from one sample, sequenced in a study of T cell responses to AZD1222 COVID-19 vaccine. Only in-frame clones appear in the TCRdb table, and some are missing; sequencing was by immunoSEQ multiplex PCR. The repertoire includes approximately 170,000 clones, more than 85% of them detected once, and about 4.5% sits in the top ten. Sequenced material: peripheral blood, taken on day 0 of AZD1222 vaccination. The receptors come from an adult in good health.

The chain recombines TRBV5-1 with TRBJ2-7; TRBD2 agrees at 7 bases. Germline CDR1 reads SGHRS; CDR2 reads YFSETQ. The CDR3 sequence is 13 residues long. The V and J ends lost 4 bases and 4 bases, in that order; junction bases with no gene match: 5. CDR3 in amino acids: CASSDGEGYEQYF. As DNA, the CDR3 is TGCGCCAGCAGCGACGGGGAGGGATACGAGCAGTACTTC.

The chain carries TRBV20-1 and TRBJ1-5, with 7 bases lining up with TRBD1. Losses at the gene ends were 3 bases for V and 7 bases for J; bases not matched to a gene: 15. CDR1 and CDR2 (germline): DFQATT, SNEGSKA (reference sequence). The CDR3 runs to 16 residues. The CDR3 is CSASQYGRGFEQPQHF. Here the CDR3 DNA reads TGCAGTGCTAGTCAGTATGGCAGGGGGTTTGAGCAGCCCCAGCATTTT.

The J gene is TRBJ2-1, the V gene TRBV25-1; tentative D call: TRBD1 (6 bases). Trimming cost V 7 bases and J 4 bases, with 20 bases left between them. The CDR3 runs to 16 residues. Per the germline V gene, CDR1 is MGHDK and CDR2 is SYGVNS. The CDR3 spells CASKGHRVLGYNEQFF. For the CDR3, the DNA is TGTGCCAGCAAAGGGCACAGGGTCCTGGGATACAATGAGCAGTTCTTC. Complete variable domain (other parts from reference TRBV25-1 and TRBJ2-1): EADIYQTPRYLVIGTGKKITLECSQTMGHDKMYWYQQDPGMELHLIHYSYGVNSTEKGDLSSESTVSRIRTEHFPLTLESARPSHTSQYLCASKGHRVLGYNEQFFGPGTRLTVL.

This chain connects TRBV10-3 to TRBJ2-7; D gene uncertain. Germline-derived CDR1 and CDR2 are ENHRY and SYGVKD. V lost 4 bases and J 7 bases, leaving 11 bases between the germline ends. This CDR3 region has 12 residues. CDR3 region: CAISASGGEQYF. CDR3 bases: TGTGCCATCAGTGCAAGTGGTGGGGAGCAGTACTTC.

The chain links TRBV30 to TRBJ1-4; D is ambiguous. The germline gives CDR1 GTSNPN, CDR2 SVGIG (reference sequence). V lost 2 bases and J lost 6, with 13 bases in between. The CDR3 spans 14 residues. CDR3 sequence (DNA): TGTGCCTGGAGTAACGGCCTGGGCGATGAAAAACTGTTTTTT. Translation: CAWSNGLGDEKLFF. Looking up the rest from reference TRBV30 and TRBJ1-4 gives the full variable domain: SQTIHQWPATLVQPVGSPLSLECTVEGTSNPNLYWYRQAAGRGLQLLFYSVGIGQISSEVPQNLSASRPQDRQFILSSKKLLLSDSGFYLCAWSNGLGDEKLFFGSGTQLSVL.